This T cell receptor (beta chain) is from a study of cytotoxic CD8 clonotypes in ibrutinib-treated CLL. As for the study in general: The study included some 10 relapsed/refractory and about 16 treatment-naive patients; under 18 had IGHV unmutated disease. When averaged across all of the samples, the counts came to some 250,000 productive templates and about 95,000 productive rearrangements. Broader study findings: Baseline levels were approached again at progression, after clonality had risen at ibrutinib response.

The assay was immunoSEQ multiplex PCR, and TCRdb's table has in-frame clones only and misses some. The table has approximately 150,000 clones, under 85% seen once. Concerning this clone: What it binds is unknown.

The V end was cut by 1 base, the J end by 4 bases, with 2 bases between. Germline assignment: CDR1 LGHNA and CDR2 YSLEER. CDR3 length: 11 amino acids. The chain recombines TRBV4-3 with TRBJ2-7; D gene uncertain. The receptor's source is a human donor with chronic lymphocytic leukemia. The sequenced sample was PBMCs, obtained after 24 months of ibrutinib treatment. The DNA of the CDR3 is TGCGCCAGCAGCCAAGCTTACGAGCAGTACTTC. Its protein product is CASSQAYEQYF.